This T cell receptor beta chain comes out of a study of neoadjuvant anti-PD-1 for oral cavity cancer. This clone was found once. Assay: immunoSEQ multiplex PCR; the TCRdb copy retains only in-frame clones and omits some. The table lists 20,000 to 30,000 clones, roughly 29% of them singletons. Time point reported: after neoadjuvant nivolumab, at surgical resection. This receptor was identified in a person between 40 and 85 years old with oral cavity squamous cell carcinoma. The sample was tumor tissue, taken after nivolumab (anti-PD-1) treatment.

The CDR3: CASSVTSGRAADTQYF. CDR3 DNA sequence: TGTGCCAGCAGCGTGACTAGCGGGAGGGCGGCAGATACGCAGTATTTT. The chain links TRBV9 to TRBJ2-3, with 14 bases lining up with TRBD2. Germline V gene sequence: CDR1 SGDLS, CDR2 YYNGEE. Germline trimming cut 2 bases from V and 4 bases from J; bases unmatched to any gene: 3. This CDR3 spans 16 amino acids. The full variable domain, with the rest looked up from reference TRBV9 and TRBJ2-3, is DSGVTQTPKHLITATGQRVTLRCSPRSGDLSVYWYQQSLDQGLQFLIQYYNGEERAKGNILERFSAQQFPDLHSELNLSSLELGDSALYFCASSVTSGRAADTQYFGPGTRLTVL.